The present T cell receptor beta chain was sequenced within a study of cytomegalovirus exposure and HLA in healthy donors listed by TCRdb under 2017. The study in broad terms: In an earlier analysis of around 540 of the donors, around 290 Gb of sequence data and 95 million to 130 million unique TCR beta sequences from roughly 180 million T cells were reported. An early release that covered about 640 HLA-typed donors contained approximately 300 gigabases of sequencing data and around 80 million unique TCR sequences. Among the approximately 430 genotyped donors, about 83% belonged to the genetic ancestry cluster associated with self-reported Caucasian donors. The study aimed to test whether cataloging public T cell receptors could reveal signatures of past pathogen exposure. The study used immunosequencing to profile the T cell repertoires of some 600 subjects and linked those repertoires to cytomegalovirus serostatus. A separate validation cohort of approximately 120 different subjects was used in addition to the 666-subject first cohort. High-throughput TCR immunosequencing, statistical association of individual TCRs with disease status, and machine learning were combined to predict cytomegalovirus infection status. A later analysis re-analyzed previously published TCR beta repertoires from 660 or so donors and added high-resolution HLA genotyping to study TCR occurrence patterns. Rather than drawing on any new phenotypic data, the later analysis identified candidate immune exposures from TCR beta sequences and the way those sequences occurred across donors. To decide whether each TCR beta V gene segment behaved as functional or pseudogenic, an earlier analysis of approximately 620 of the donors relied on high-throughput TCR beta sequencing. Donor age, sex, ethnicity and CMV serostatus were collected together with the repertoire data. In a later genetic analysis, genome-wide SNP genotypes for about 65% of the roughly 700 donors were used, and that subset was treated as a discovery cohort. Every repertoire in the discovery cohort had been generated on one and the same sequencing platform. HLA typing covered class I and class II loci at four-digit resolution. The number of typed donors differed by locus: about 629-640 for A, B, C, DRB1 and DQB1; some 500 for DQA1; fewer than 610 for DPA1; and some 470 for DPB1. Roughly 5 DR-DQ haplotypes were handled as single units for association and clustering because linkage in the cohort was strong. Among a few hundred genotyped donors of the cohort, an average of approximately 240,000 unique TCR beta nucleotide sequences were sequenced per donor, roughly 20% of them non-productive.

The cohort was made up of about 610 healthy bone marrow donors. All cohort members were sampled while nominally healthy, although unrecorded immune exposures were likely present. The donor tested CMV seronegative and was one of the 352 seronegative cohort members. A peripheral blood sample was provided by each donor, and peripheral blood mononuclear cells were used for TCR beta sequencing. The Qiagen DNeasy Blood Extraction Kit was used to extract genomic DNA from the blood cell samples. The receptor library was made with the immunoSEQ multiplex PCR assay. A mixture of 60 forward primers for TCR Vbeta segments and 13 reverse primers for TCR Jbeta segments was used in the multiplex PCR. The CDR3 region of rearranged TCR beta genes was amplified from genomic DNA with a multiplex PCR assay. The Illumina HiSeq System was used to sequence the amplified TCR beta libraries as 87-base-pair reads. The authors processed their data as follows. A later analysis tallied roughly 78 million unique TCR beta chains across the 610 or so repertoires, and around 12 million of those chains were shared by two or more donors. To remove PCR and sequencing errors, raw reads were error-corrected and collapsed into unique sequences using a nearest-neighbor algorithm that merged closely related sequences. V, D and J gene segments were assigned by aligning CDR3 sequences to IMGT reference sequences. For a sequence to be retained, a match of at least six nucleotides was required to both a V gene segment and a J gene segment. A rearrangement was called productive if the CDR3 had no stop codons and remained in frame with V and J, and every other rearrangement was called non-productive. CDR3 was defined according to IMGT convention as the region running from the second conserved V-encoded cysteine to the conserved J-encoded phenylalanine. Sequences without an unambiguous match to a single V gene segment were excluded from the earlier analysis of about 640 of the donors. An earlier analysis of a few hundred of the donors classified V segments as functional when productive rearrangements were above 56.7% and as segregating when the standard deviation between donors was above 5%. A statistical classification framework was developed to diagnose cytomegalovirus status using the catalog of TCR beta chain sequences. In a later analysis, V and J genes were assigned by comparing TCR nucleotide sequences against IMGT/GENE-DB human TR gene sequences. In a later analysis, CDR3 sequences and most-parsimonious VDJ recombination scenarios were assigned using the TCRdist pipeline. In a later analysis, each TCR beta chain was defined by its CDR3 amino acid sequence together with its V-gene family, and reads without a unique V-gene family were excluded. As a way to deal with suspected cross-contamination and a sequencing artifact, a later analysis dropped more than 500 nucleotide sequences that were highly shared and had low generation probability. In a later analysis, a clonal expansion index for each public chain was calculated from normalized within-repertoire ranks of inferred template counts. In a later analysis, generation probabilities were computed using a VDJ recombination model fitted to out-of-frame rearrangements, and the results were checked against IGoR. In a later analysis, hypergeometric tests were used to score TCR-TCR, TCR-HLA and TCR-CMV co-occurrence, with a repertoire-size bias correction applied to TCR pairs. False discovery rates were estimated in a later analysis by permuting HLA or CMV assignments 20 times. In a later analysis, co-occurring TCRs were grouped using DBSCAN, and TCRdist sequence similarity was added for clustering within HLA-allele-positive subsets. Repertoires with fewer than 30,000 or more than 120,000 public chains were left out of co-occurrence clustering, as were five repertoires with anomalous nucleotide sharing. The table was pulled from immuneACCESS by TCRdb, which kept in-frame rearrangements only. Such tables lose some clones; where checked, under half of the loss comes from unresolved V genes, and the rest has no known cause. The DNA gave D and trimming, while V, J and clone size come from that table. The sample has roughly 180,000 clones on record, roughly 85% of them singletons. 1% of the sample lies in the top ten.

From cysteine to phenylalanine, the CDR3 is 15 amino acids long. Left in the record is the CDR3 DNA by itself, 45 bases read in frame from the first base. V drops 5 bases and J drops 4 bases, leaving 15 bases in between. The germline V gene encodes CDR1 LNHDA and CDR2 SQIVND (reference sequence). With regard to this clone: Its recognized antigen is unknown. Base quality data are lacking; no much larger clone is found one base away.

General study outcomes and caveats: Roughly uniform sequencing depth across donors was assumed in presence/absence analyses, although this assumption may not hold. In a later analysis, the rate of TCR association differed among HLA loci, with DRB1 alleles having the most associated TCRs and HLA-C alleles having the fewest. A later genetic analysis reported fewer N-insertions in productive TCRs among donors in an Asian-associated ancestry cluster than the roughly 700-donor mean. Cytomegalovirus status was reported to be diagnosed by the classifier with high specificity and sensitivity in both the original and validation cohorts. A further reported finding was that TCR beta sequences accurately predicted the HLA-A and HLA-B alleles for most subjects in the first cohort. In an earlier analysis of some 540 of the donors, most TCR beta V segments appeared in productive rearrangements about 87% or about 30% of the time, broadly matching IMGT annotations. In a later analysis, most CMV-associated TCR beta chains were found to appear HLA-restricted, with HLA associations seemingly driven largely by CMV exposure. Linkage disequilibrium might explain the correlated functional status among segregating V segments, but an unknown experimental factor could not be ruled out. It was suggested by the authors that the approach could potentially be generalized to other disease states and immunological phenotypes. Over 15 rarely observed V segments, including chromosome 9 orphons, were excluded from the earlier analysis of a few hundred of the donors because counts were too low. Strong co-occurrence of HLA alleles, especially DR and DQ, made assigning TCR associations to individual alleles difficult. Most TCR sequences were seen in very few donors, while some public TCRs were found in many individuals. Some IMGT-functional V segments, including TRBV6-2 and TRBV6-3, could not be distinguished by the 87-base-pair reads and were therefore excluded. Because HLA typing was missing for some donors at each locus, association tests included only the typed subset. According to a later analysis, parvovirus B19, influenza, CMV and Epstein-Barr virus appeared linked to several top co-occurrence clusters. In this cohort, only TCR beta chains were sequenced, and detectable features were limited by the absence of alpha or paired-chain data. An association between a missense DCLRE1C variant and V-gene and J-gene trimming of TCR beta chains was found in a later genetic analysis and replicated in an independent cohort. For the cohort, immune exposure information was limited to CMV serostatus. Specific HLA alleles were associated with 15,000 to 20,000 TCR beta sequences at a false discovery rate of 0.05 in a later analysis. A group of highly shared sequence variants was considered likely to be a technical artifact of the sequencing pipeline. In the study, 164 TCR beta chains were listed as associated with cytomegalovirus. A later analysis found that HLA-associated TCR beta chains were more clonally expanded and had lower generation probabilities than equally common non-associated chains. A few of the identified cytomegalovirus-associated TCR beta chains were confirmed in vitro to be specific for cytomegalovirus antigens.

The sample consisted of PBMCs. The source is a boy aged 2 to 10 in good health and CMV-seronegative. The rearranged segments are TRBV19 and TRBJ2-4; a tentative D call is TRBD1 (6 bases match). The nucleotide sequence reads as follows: TGTGCCAGTAGTGGAAGGGACATTCAGAAAAACATTCAGTACTTC. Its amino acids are CASSGRDIQKNIQYF.